This T cell receptor beta chain was captured by sequencing in a study of cytomegalovirus exposure and HLA in healthy donors. The PCR was carried out with 60 Vbeta primers and 13 Jbeta primers. TCRdb's table, derived via immunoSEQ multiplex PCR, lists solely in-frame clones and lacks some. The sample includes 85,000 to 100,000 clones, just under 70% of them seen just once. In its sample, this clone was seen once. Germline-derived CDR1 and CDR2 are MNHEY and SMNVEV (reference sequence). The CDR3 runs 15 residues. J lost 5 bases, V lost 5 bases, and 11 bases had no gene match. The specimen was PBMCs. The sequence was collected from a man between 45 and 60 years old in good health and CMV-seronegative. This rearrangement joins TRBV27 to TRBJ1-2; 7 positions agree with TRBD1. CDR3 residues: CASSPARQGVYGYTF. In DNA, the CDR3 is TGTGCCAGCAGTCCAGCGCGACAGGGTGTTTATGGCTACACCTTC.